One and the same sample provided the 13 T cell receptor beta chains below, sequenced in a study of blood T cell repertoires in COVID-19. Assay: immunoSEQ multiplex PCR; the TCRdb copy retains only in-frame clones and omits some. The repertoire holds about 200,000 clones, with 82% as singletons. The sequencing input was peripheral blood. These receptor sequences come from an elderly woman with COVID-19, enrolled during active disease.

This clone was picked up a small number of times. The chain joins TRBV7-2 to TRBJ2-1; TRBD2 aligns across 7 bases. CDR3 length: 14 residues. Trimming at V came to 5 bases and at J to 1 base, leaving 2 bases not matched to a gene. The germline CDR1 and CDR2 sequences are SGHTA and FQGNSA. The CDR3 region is CASSPLASYNEQFF. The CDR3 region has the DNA TGTGCCAGCAGCCCACTAGCGTCCTACAATGAGCAGTTCTTC. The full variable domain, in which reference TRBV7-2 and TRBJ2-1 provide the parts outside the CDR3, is GAGVSQSPSNKVTEKGKDVELRCDPISGHTALYWYRQSLGQGLEFLIYFQGNSAPDKSGLPSDRFSAERTGGSVSTLTIQRTQQEDSAVYLCASSPLASYNEQFFGPGTRLTVL.

CDR3 in amino acids: CASKGDSYEQYF. CDR3 nucleotides: TGTGCCAGCAAGGGGGATTCCTACGAGCAGTACTTC. V usage is TRBV2 and J usage is TRBJ2-7; maybe TRBD1 (6 bases). CDR3 length: 12 residues. Germline V gene data show CDR1 as SNHLY and CDR2 as FYNNEI. V shed 7 bases and J shed 1 base, with 8 bases lying between them.

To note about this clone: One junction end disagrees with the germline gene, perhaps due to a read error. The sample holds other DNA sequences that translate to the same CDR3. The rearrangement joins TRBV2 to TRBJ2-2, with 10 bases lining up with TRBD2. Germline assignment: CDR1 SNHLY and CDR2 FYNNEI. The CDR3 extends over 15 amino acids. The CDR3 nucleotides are TGTGCCAGCAGGGCCACTAGCGGGAACCCCGGGGAGCTGTTTTTT. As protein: CASRATSGNPGELFF.

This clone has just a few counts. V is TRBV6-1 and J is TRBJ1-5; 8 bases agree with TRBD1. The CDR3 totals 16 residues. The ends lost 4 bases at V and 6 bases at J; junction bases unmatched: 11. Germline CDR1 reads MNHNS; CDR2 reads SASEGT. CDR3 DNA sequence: TGTGCCAGCAGTGTAGTCGGACAGGGAGTGGGTCAGCCCCAGCATTTT. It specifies CASSVVGQGVGQPQHF.

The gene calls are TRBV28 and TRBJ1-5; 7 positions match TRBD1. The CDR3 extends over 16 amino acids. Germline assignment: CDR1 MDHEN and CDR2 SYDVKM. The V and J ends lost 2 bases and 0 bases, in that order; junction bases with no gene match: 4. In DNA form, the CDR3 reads TGTGCCAGCAGTTTAGGACAGGCTCATAGCAATCAGCCCCAGCATTTT. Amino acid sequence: CASSLGQAHSNQPQHF.

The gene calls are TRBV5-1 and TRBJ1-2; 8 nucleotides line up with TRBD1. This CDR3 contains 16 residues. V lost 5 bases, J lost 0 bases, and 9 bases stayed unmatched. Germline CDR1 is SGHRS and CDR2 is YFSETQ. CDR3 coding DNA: TGCGCCAGCAGTTACGGGACAGGCCAAGCTAACTATGGCTACACCTTC. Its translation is CASSYGTGQANYGYTF.

CDR3 region: CASSLGHPPNTEAFF. In DNA form, the CDR3 reads TGTGCCAGCAGCCTGGGACATCCCCCGAACACTGAAGCTTTCTTT. The chain is built from TRBV5-6 and TRBJ1-1; tentatively, D is TRBD1 (6 bases). This CDR3 contains 15 residues. The V end was cut by 4 bases, the J end by 1 base, with 14 bases between. Per germline, CDR1 SGHDT and CDR2 YYEEEE.

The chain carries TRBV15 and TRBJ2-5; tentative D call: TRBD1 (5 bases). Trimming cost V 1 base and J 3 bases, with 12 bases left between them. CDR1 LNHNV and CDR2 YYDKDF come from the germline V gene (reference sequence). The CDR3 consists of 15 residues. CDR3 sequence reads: CATSRGSVREETQYF. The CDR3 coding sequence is TGTGCCACCAGCAGAGGGTCCGTCAGGGAAGAGACCCAGTACTTC.

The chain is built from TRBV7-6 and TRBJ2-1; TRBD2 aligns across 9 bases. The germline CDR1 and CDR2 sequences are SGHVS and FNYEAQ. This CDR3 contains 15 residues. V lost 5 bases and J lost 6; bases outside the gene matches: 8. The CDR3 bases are TGTGCCAGCAGCCAGGGACTAGCCGTATTCAATGAGCAGTTCTTC. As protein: CASSQGLAVFNEQFF.

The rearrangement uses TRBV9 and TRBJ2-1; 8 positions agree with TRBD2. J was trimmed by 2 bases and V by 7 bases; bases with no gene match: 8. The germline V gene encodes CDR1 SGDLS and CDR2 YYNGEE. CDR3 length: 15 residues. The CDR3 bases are TGTGCCAGCTCAACAGCCGGGGGGGCCTACAATGAGCAGTTCTTC. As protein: CASSTAGGAYNEQFF.

CDR3 DNA: TGTGCCAGCAGCTTAGAGGGACTTCGACAAGAGACCCAGTACTTC. It specifies CASSLEGLRQETQYF. This chain joins TRBV7-2 and TRBJ2-5, with a possible D match to TRBD2 (6 bases). Germline V CDR1 and CDR2: SGHTA, FQGNSA. Trimming stripped 1 base from V and 2 bases from J, with 11 bases between. This CDR3 comprises 15 residues.

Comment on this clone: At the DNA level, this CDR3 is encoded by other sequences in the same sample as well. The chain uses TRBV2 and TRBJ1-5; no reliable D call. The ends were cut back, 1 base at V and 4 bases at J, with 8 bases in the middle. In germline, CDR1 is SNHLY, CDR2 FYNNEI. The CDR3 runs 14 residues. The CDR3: CASSEGRGNQPQHF. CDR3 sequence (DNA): TGTGCCAGCAGTGAAGGGCGAGGGAATCAGCCCCAGCATTTT.

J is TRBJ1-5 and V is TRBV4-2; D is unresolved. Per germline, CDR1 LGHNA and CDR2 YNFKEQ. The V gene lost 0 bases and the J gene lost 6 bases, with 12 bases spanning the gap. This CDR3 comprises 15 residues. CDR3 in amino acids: CASSQDLAASQPQHF. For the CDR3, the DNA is TGTGCCAGCAGCCAAGATTTGGCAGCGAGTCAGCCCCAGCATTTT.